The present TCR beta chain was sequenced within a study of CD8 T cells in ankylosing spondylitis. Regarding the study as a whole: Past research had described some motif variants in reactive arthritis synovial fluid and blood. The study identified a TCR beta motif of 7 or 8 highly homologous variants that appeared characteristic of ankylosing spondylitis blood. Clones linked to disease were reported to show significant enrichment in matched ankylosing spondylitis synovial fluid.

Construction of TCR beta libraries was performed using quantitative 5'-RACE with molecular barcodes. One entry per CDR3 protein results from TCRdb running MiXCR on the 5' RACE reads. The data hold 100,000 or so distinct CDR3 sequences, with 9% observed a single time. Concerning this clonotype: What it recognizes is unknown. It may be a read error: a sequence one base away is much more abundant.

The CDR3 contains 15 residues. The germline V gene encodes CDR1 LNHNV and CDR2 YYDKDF (reference sequence). The chain recombines TRBV15 with TRBJ2-2; 11 nucleotides align to TRBD1. The receptor was isolated from a male donor with ankylosing spondylitis. What was sequenced was blood, either unsorted or a sorted T cell fraction (not recorded which). The CDR3 DNA reads TGTGCCACCAGCGAGGACAGGGGGCTCACCTGGGAGCTGTTTTTT. Its translation is CATSEDRGLTWELFF.